The next 8 T cell receptor beta chains were all read from a single sample in a study of blood T cells in healthy people across ages. It was with a sample-barcoded 5' primer and a J-beta primer mix that a second PCR of roughly 7 to 12 cycles was run. In TCRdb, the 5' RACE reads were re-called with MiXCR into one record per CDR3 protein. Of over 700,000 distinct CDR3 sequences listed, more than 20% are singletons. These data also featured in a second study, about T cells of mothers and their children.

Source material: blood. The receptors shown here come from a boy between 10 and 17 years old in good health.

This clonotype was picked up a small number of times. The gene calls are TRBV20-1 and TRBJ1-2, with 11 positions matching TRBD1. The CDR3 is 13 amino acids. J gave up 4 bases and V 8 bases, and 6 bases lay outside the gene matches. Germline values: CDR1 DFQATT, CDR2 SNEGSKA (reference sequence). As DNA, the CDR3 is TGCAGTCCGCGGGACAGGGGGGGCTATGGCTACACCTTC. It encodes CSPRDRGGYGYTF.

This chain uses TRBV28 with TRBJ1-5; TRBD1 matches 8 bases. Germline CDR1 is MDHEN and CDR2 is SYDVKM. The CDR3 contains 14 residues. J was trimmed by 6 bases and V by 6 bases; bases with no gene match: 7. As DNA, the CDR3 is TGTGCCAGCAGCCGTGGACAGGGAGTTCAGCCCCAGCATTTT. Amino acids: CASSRGQGVQPQHF. The entire variable domain, with the rest obtained from reference TRBV28 and TRBJ1-5, is as follows: DVKVTQSSRYLVKRTGEKVFLECVQDMDHENMFWYRQDPGLGLRLIYFSYDVKMKEKGDIPEGYSVSREKKERFSLILESASTNQTSMYLCASSRGQGVQPQHFGDGTRLSIL.

The V and J genes are TRBV24-1 and TRBJ2-5; a weak D match, TRBD2 (5 bases). The germline V and J ends were trimmed by 1 base and 4 bases, with 12 bases remaining between them. Germline-derived CDR1 and CDR2 are KGHDR and SFDVKD. There are 15 residues in the CDR3. For the CDR3, the DNA is TGTGCCACCAGTGATTTCGGGGAGATCGGAGAGACCCAGTACTTC. As protein: CATSDFGEIGETQYF.

Details on this clonotype: One end of the junction varies from germline; a read error may be responsible. This chain links TRBV7-7 with TRBJ1-4, with D possibly being TRBD1 (5 bases). The CDR3 consists of 13 residues. From germline, CDR1 is SSHAT and CDR2 FNYEAQ (reference sequence). This chain's CDR3 is CASSQTRGEKLFF. DNA of the CDR3: TGTGCTAGCAGCCAAACGAGGGGTGAAAAACTGTTTTTT.

The gene calls are TRBV5-6 and TRBJ1-2; D is ambiguous. CDR1 and CDR2 from the germline V gene are SGHDT and YYEEEE. V lost 0 bases and J lost 3, with 6 bases in between. The CDR3 is 13 amino acids. The CDR3 region is CASSLVQDYGYTF. The CDR3 coding sequence is TGTGCCAGCAGCTTGGTCCAGGACTATGGCTACACCTTC.

V and J are TRBV28 and TRBJ1-2, with TRBD1 identical over 9 bases. V shed 11 bases, J shed 1 base, and the junction held 17 bases outside the gene matches. This CDR3 has 17 residues. Germline-derived CDR1 and CDR2 are MDHEN and SYDVKM. The CDR3: CAGISSGTGKVNYGYTF. CDR3 in DNA: TGTGCCGGCATCTCATCGGGGACAGGGAAAGTTAACTATGGCTACACCTTC.

This clonotype was counted between two and nine times. This chain uses TRBV6-5 with TRBJ1-2, with D possibly being TRBD1 (5 bases). CDR3 length: 13 residues. Germline V gene data show CDR1 as MNHEY and CDR2 as SVGAGI. The V end lost 0 bases, the J end lost 8 bases, and 10 bases lay between the germline ends. CDR3 amino acids: CASSYSGARGYTF. The DNA for the CDR3 is TGTGCCAGCAGTTACTCAGGGGCCAGGGGCTACACCTTC.

The genes are TRBV29-1 and TRBJ2-5, with D uncertain. Germline CDR1 SQVTM, CDR2 ANQGSEA. V lost 4 bases and J 11 bases, leaving 14 bases between the germline ends. This CDR3 spans 11 amino acids. The CDR3 here is CSVAFSGEQYF. CDR3 bases: TGCAGCGTTGCCTTTTCGGGTGAGCAGTACTTC. The full variable domain, rest sourced from reference TRBV29-1 and TRBJ2-5, is SAVISQKPSRDICQRGTSLTIQCQVDSQVTMMFWYRQQPGQSLTLIATANQGSEATYESGFVIDKFPISRPNLTFSTLTVSNMSPEDSSIYLCSVAFSGEQYFGPGTRLLVL.